The clone carrying this T cell receptor (beta chain) has just a few counts. Here immunoSEQ multiplex PCR was the method, and the copy in TCRdb shows in-frame clones only, minus some. The sample carries 50,000 to 70,000 clones, 54% recorded once. The entry originates in a study of cytotoxic CD8 clonotypes in ibrutinib-treated CLL. The sequence was obtained from a human donor with chronic lymphocytic leukemia. Material: PBMCs, obtained at disease progression, from a patient treated with ibrutinib.

The CDR3 DNA sequence: TGTGCCTGGAGTACGGACACGGCTCACTACGAGCAGTACTTC. It translates to CAWSTDTAHYEQYF. The genes are TRBV30 and TRBJ2-7; a weak D match, TRBD1 (5 bases). CDR1 GTSNPN and CDR2 SVGIG come from the germline V gene (reference sequence). The CDR3 spans 14 residues. Trimming stripped 2 bases from V and 3 bases from J, with 14 bases between. The full variable domain, with the rest looked up from reference TRBV30 and TRBJ2-7, is SQTIHQWPATLVQPVGSPLSLECTVEGTSNPNLYWYRQAAGRGLQLLFYSVGIGQISSEVPQNLSASRPQDRQFILSSKKLLLSDSGFYLCAWSTDTAHYEQYFGPGTRLTVT.